Listed below are T cell receptor beta chains from one sample, sequenced in a study of glioma-infiltrating T cells. From the multiplex PCR reads, TCRdb called clonotypes with MiXCR, one entry per CDR3 protein. Of a few thousand distinct CDR3 sequences in the sample, under 35% were seen once. Sample: glioma tissue, nonneoplastic brain tissue, or PBMCs (not recorded which). The receptors shown here come from a human donor with low-grade glioma or glioblastoma, undergoing nonglioma brain surgery, or in good health (not recorded which). Both conserved end residues are part of each CDR3. A D gene is named only where the DNA matches it firmly. Clone size is shown for a subset of rows, as once, few, many or a class of expanded clone.

clone_size: medium-sized; v_call: TRBV7-3; j_call: TRBJ2-3; d_call: NA; cdr3_aa: CASSSSGYSTDTQYF; cdr3_nt: TGTGCCAGCAGCTCATCAGGGTACAGCACAGATACGCAGTATTTT
clone_size: many; v_call: TRBV3-1; j_call: TRBJ2-2; d_call: NA; cdr3_aa: CASSPLRNTGELFF; cdr3_nt: TGTGCCAGCAGCCCACTCAGGAACACCGGGGAGCTGTTTTTT
clone_size: medium-sized; v_call: TRBV2; j_call: TRBJ1-2; d_call: NA; cdr3_aa: CASSVANYGYTF; cdr3_nt: TGTGCCAGCAGTGTTGCTAACTATGGCTACACCTTC
clone_size: many; v_call: TRBV7-9; j_call: TRBJ2-3; d_call: TRBD1; cdr3_aa: CASSSWDSAKGTQYF; cdr3_nt: TGTGCCAGCAGTTCCTGGGACAGTGCAAAGGGGACGCAGTATTTT
clone_size: medium-sized; v_call: TRBV4-1; j_call: TRBJ1-2; d_call: TRBD1; cdr3_aa: CASSQGIGTGDGYTF; cdr3_nt: TGCGCCAGCAGCCAAGGGATCGGGACAGGGGATGGCTACACCTTC
clone_size: medium-sized; v_call: TRBV20-1; j_call: TRBJ1-3; d_call: NA; cdr3_aa: CSARDEGNTIYF; cdr3_nt: TGCAGTGCTAGAGACGAAGGAAACACCATATATTTT
clone_size: medium-sized; v_call: TRBV20-1; j_call: TRBJ2-3; d_call: NA; cdr3_aa: CSQIYTRGALDTQYF; cdr3_nt: TGCAGCCAAATATATACCAGGGGGGCGTTGGATACGCAGTATTTT
clone_size: many; v_call: TRBV4-1; j_call: TRBJ2-5; d_call: TRBD1; cdr3_aa: CASSQDDTGASRIETQYF; cdr3_nt: TGCGCCAGCAGCCAAGACGACACAGGGGCATCGCGAATCGAGACCCAGTACTTC
clone_size: NA; v_call: TRBV27; j_call: TRBJ2-3; d_call: TRBD2; cdr3_aa: CASSQPGLATPTGTQYF; cdr3_nt: TGTGCCAGCAGTCAACCGGGACTAGCCACCCCTACAGGTACGCAGTATTTT
clone_size: NA; v_call: TRBV29-1; j_call: TRBJ2-1; d_call: NA; cdr3_aa: CSVQTSQSSYNEHFF; cdr3_nt: TGCAGCGTTCAAACATCCCAAAGCTCCTACAATGAGCACTTCTTC
clone_size: medium-sized; v_call: TRBV5-4; j_call: TRBJ2-5; d_call: TRBD2; cdr3_aa: CASSLAGERGIETQYF; cdr3_nt: TGTGCCAGCAGCTTGGCCGGTGAGCGGGGGATAGAGACCCAGTACTTC
clone_size: many; v_call: TRBV2; j_call: TRBJ1-1; d_call: NA; cdr3_aa: CASRPGRMNTEAFF; cdr3_nt: TGTGCCAGCAGGCCCGGACGGATGAACACTGAAGCTTTCTTT
clone_size: medium-sized; v_call: TRBV28; j_call: TRBJ1-2; d_call: TRBD1; cdr3_aa: CASSRTGAYGYTF; cdr3_nt: TGTGCCAGCAGCCGAACAGGGGCCTATGGCTACACCTTC
clone_size: NA; v_call: TRBV10-3; j_call: TRBJ2-5; d_call: NA; cdr3_aa: CAIGVGGGQTQYF; cdr3_nt: TGTGCCATCGGAGTGGGGGGGGGCCAGACCCAGTACTTC
clone_size: NA; v_call: TRBV7-9; j_call: TRBJ2-7; d_call: TRBD1; cdr3_aa: CASRPRTGEREQCF; cdr3_nt: TGTGCCAGCAGGCCTCGGACAGGGGAGCGCGAGCAGTGCTTC
clone_size: large; v_call: TRBV15; j_call: TRBJ2-3; d_call: NA; cdr3_aa: CATSRGGANTQYF; cdr3_nt: TGTGCCACCAGCAGAGGAGGGGCAAATACGCAGTATTTT
clone_size: medium-sized; v_call: TRBV2; j_call: TRBJ1-6; d_call: NA; cdr3_aa: CASSETGHSPLHF; cdr3_nt: TGTGCCAGCAGCGAAACAGGGCACTCACCCCTCCACTTT
clone_size: many; v_call: TRBV10-3; j_call: TRBJ2-5; d_call: TRBD2; cdr3_aa: CAISESGGYQETQYF; cdr3_nt: TGTGCCATCAGTGAAAGCGGGGGGTACCAAGAGACCCAGTACTTC
clone_size: medium-sized; v_call: TRBV28; j_call: TRBJ2-5; d_call: NA; cdr3_aa: CASSFPYQETQYF; cdr3_nt: TGTGCCAGCAGTTTCCCGTACCAAGAGACCCAGTACTTC
clone_size: medium-sized; v_call: TRBV20-1; j_call: TRBJ2-3; d_call: NA; cdr3_aa: CSARGDWLAGDTQYF; cdr3_nt: TGCAGTGCTAGGGGCGACTGGCTCGCCGGAGATACGCAGTATTTT
clone_size: NA; v_call: TRBV7-9; j_call: TRBJ2-3; d_call: TRBD1; cdr3_aa: CASSRTGGGSGTQYF; cdr3_nt: TGTGCCAGCAGCAGGACAGGGGGCGGATCAGGTACGCAGTATTTT
clone_size: once; v_call: TRBV6-2/TRBV6-3; j_call: TRBJ2-7; d_call: NA; cdr3_aa: CASSYMCCEQYF; cdr3_nt: TGTGCCAGCAGTTACATGTGTTGCGAGCAGTACTTC
clone_size: medium-sized; v_call: TRBV7-6; j_call: TRBJ1-5; d_call: NA; cdr3_aa: CASSLVAGINQPQHF; cdr3_nt: TGTGCCAGCAGCTTAGTCGCAGGAATCAATCAGCCCCAGCATTTT
clone_size: medium-sized; v_call: TRBV19; j_call: TRBJ1-5; d_call: NA; cdr3_aa: CASNPAHEQGGQPQHF; cdr3_nt: TGTGCCAGTAATCCGGCCCATGAGCAGGGTGGGCAGCCCCAGCATTTT
clone_size: medium-sized; v_call: TRBV7-6; j_call: TRBJ1-5; d_call: NA; cdr3_aa: CASSFGGTQPQHF; cdr3_nt: TGTGCCAGCAGCTTCGGAGGGACCCAGCCCCAGCATTTT
clone_size: NA; v_call: TRBV20-1; j_call: TRBJ2-7; d_call: NA; cdr3_aa: CSASFSREQYF; cdr3_nt: TGCAGTGCTAGTTTTAGTCGCGAGCAGTACTTC
clone_size: NA; v_call: TRBV4-1; j_call: TRBJ2-3; d_call: TRBD2; cdr3_aa: CASSQIIGGASRTDTQYF; cdr3_nt: TGCGCCAGCAGCCAAATTATCGGGGGGGCCTCTAGAACAGATACGCAGTATTTT
clone_size: few; v_call: TRBV29-1; j_call: TRBJ2-1; d_call: NA; cdr3_aa: CSVEGWQGNEQFF; cdr3_nt: TGCAGCGTTGAAGGATGGCAGGGCAATGAGCAGTTCTTC
clone_size: medium-sized; v_call: TRBV20-1; j_call: TRBJ1-2; d_call: TRBD1; cdr3_aa: CSAQGDTGTGGYYGYTF; cdr3_nt: TGCAGTGCTCAGGGGGATACCGGGACAGGGGGCTACTATGGCTACACCTTC
clone_size: many; v_call: TRBV4-1; j_call: TRBJ2-5; d_call: TRBD1; cdr3_aa: CASSQDLPGTVQETQYF; cdr3_nt: TGCGCCAGCAGCCAAGATTTACCCGGGACAGTACAAGAGACCCAGTACTTC
clone_size: medium-sized; v_call: TRBV6-2/TRBV6-3; j_call: TRBJ1-4; d_call: NA; cdr3_aa: CASSSTGFATNEKLFF; cdr3_nt: TGTGCCAGCAGTTCAACAGGTTTTGCAACTAATGAAAAACTGTTTTTT
clone_size: medium-sized; v_call: TRBV20-1; j_call: TRBJ2-3; d_call: TRBD2; cdr3_aa: CSANILAGVTDTQYF; cdr3_nt: TGCAGTGCTAACATACTAGCGGGGGTCACAGATACGCAGTATTTT
clone_size: medium-sized; v_call: TRBV19; j_call: TRBJ1-2; d_call: NA; cdr3_aa: CASGTPPGYTF; cdr3_nt: TGTGCCAGTGGAACTCCGCCTGGCTACACCTTC
clone_size: many; v_call: TRBV12-3/TRBV12-4; j_call: TRBJ2-7; d_call: NA; cdr3_aa: CASSFGGGGYEQYF; cdr3_nt: TGTGCCAGCAGTTTTGGGGGGGGCGGCTACGAGCAGTACTTC
clone_size: medium-sized; v_call: TRBV6-2/TRBV6-3; j_call: TRBJ2-5; d_call: TRBD2; cdr3_aa: CASSYWGTSGTQETQYF; cdr3_nt: TGTGCCAGCAGTTACTGGGGGACTAGCGGGACGCAAGAGACCCAGTACTTC
clone_size: NA; v_call: TRBV28; j_call: TRBJ1-5; d_call: TRBD1; cdr3_aa: CASSLPGQGLGGGNQPQHF; cdr3_nt: TGTGCCAGCAGTCTTCCGGGACAGGGGTTGGGGGGGGGCAATCAGCCCCAGCATTTT
clone_size: medium-sized; v_call: TRBV7-8; j_call: TRBJ2-5; d_call: NA; cdr3_aa: CASSLEYGTSVGTQYF; cdr3_nt: TGTGCCAGCAGCTTAGAATACGGGACTTCCGTAGGGACCCAGTACTTC
clone_size: medium-sized; v_call: TRBV24-1; j_call: TRBJ2-5; d_call: TRBD2; cdr3_aa: CATSEVRGNGETQYF; cdr3_nt: TGTGCCACCAGTGAAGTGCGGGGGAATGGGGAGACCCAGTACTTC
clone_size: many; v_call: TRBV4-2; j_call: TRBJ2-2; d_call: TRBD1; cdr3_aa: CASSHVTGQGGTGELFF; cdr3_nt: TGTGCCAGCAGCCATGTTACGGGACAGGGCGGCACCGGGGAGCTGTTTTTT
clone_size: many; v_call: TRBV12-3/TRBV12-4; j_call: TRBJ2-3; d_call: NA; cdr3_aa: CASSRRTDTQYF; cdr3_nt: TGTGCCAGCAGCCGACGAACAGATACGCAGTATTTT
clone_size: NA; v_call: TRBV28; j_call: TRBJ2-5; d_call: NA; cdr3_aa: CASSFGGKGRGETQYF; cdr3_nt: TGTGCCAGCAGTTTTGGTGGAAAGGGCAGAGGAGAGACCCAGTACTTC
clone_size: NA; v_call: TRBV7-2; j_call: TRBJ1-5; d_call: NA; cdr3_aa: CASSLGRTLNKPQHF; cdr3_nt: TGTGCCAGCAGCCTTGGACGTACATTAAATAAGCCCCAGCATTTT
clone_size: medium-sized; v_call: TRBV27; j_call: TRBJ2-7; d_call: NA; cdr3_aa: CASSSPLRGSYEQYF; cdr3_nt: TGTGCCAGCAGTTCTCCGTTGAGGGGGTCCTACGAGCAGTACTTC
clone_size: NA; v_call: TRBV12-3/TRBV12-4; j_call: TRBJ2-7; d_call: NA; cdr3_aa: CASTRGLSYEQYF; cdr3_nt: TGTGCCAGCACCCGGGGGCTCTCCTACGAGCAGTACTTC
clone_size: NA; v_call: TRBV15; j_call: TRBJ2-2; d_call: NA; cdr3_aa: CATSREAEELFF; cdr3_nt: TGTGCCACCAGCAGGGAAGCCGAGGAGCTGTTTTTT
clone_size: NA; v_call: TRBV5-4; j_call: TRBJ1-1; d_call: TRBD1; cdr3_aa: CASRSTGYMNSEAFF; cdr3_nt: TGTGCCAGTAGGTCGACAGGGTATATGAACAGTGAAGCTTTCTTT
clone_size: many; v_call: TRBV12-3/TRBV12-4; j_call: TRBJ2-1; d_call: NA; cdr3_aa: CASSPWNEQFF; cdr3_nt: TGTGCCAGCAGCCCCTGGAATGAGCAGTTCTTC
clone_size: many; v_call: TRBV13; j_call: TRBJ2-3; d_call: NA; cdr3_aa: CASGGSVGTASTDTQYF; cdr3_nt: TGTGCCAGCGGAGGGAGTGTTGGTACCGCTAGCACAGATACGCAGTATTTT
clone_size: medium-sized; v_call: TRBV15; j_call: TRBJ2-3; d_call: NA; cdr3_aa: CATSRDRGVDTQYF; cdr3_nt: TGTGCCACCAGCAGAGATAGAGGGGTGGATACGCAGTATTTT
clone_size: once; v_call: TRBV20-1; j_call: TRBJ1-2; d_call: NA; cdr3_aa: CSALVKALNYNYTF; cdr3_nt: TGCAGTGCCCTGGTTAAAGCCCTAAACTATAACTACACCTTC
clone_size: NA; v_call: TRBV29-1; j_call: TRBJ1-1; d_call: NA; cdr3_aa: CSVPAGLNTEAFF; cdr3_nt: TGCAGCGTCCCGGCCGGCCTGAACACTGAAGCTTTCTTT
clone_size: NA; v_call: TRBV25-1; j_call: TRBJ2-5; d_call: NA; cdr3_aa: CAGRGGEETQYF; cdr3_nt: TGTGCAGGCAGGGGGGGGGAGGAGACCCAGTACTTC
clone_size: medium-sized; v_call: TRBV4-1; j_call: TRBJ1-2; d_call: NA; cdr3_aa: CASSQDPESGVGYGYTF; cdr3_nt: TGCGCCAGCAGCCAAGATCCCGAGTCAGGGGTTGGATATGGCTACACCTTC
clone_size: NA; v_call: TRBV20-1; j_call: TRBJ2-5; d_call: NA; cdr3_aa: CSAEKYYRDETRYF; cdr3_nt: TGCAGTGCTGAGAAGTACTACAGGGACGAGACCCGGTACTTC
clone_size: medium-sized; v_call: TRBV19; j_call: TRBJ2-5; d_call: TRBD2; cdr3_aa: CASSLAGLQETQYF; cdr3_nt: TGTGCCAGTAGTCTAGCGGGGCTTCAAGAGACCCAGTACTTC